This paragraph reports one T cell receptor (beta chain). Its target is unknown. Germline V gives CDR1 KGHSH, CDR2 LQKENI. V lost 6 bases and J lost 0, with 21 bases in between. This CDR3 contains 19 residues. The sample comes from a study of cytomegalovirus exposure and HLA in healthy donors. Study conclusions and caveats: Later analysis identified a missense DCLRE1C variant that was linked to TCR beta V- and J-gene trimming. The authors considered a cluster of highly shared sequence variants likely to be a sequencing artifact.

The PCR employed 60 Vbeta primers together with 13 Jbeta primers. The repertoire was sequenced with immunoSEQ multiplex PCR; TCRdb's copy has only in-frame clones and lacks some. The sample holds about 130,000 clones; about 73% are singletons and the top ten take about 3.1%. Regarding donors, all were healthy bone marrow donors. This clonotype originated in a human donor in good health. The chain recombines TRBV18 with TRBJ2-6; D might be TRBD1 (6 bases). The specimen was PBMCs. The CDR3 is CASSRAGGHASSGANVLTF. Written as DNA, the CDR3 is TGTGCCAGCTCTAGGGCTGGGGGACACGCGAGCTCTGGGGCCAACGTCCTGACTTTC.